Shown below are 17 T cell receptor beta chains from a single sample sequenced in a study of beta chain features in type 1 diabetes. Since all of the isolated RNA was reverse transcribed, expressed TCRB transcripts were what got sequenced. Produced via immunoSEQ multiplex PCR; TCRdb's table is partial and in-frame only. The table lists just over 450,000 clones, about 29% of them singletons, with 0.05% to 0.07% in the top ten. Input material: naive CD4+ T cells from blood. The source is a man between 18 and 35 years old in good health.

This clone appeared a few times. The chain couples TRBV18 to TRBJ2-3; D is possibly TRBD2 (6 bases). The CDR3 totals 16 residues. V was pared by 3 bases and J by 4 bases, with 17 bases between. The V gene's germline CDR1 is KGHSH and CDR2 LQKENI. The chain's CDR3 is CASSPIGGPVPDTQYF. CDR3 in DNA: TGTGCCAGCTCACCGATAGGAGGGCCGGTCCCAGATACGCAGTATTTT. Supplemented by reference TRBV18 and TRBJ2-3, the full variable domain reads NAGVMQNPRHLVRRRGQEARLRCSPMKGHSHVYWYRQLPEEGLKFMVYLQKENIIDESGMPKERFSAEFPKEGPSILRIQQVVRGDSAAYFCASSPIGGPVPDTQYFGPGTRLTVL.

The chain uses TRBV29-1 and TRBJ1-1; 11 nucleotides line up with TRBD1. The ends lost 6 bases at V and 1 base at J; junction bases unmatched: 7. Germline loops: CDR1 SQVTM, CDR2 ANQGSEA. CDR3 length: 15 residues. The DNA for the CDR3 is TGCAGCGTCGGACAGGGGGCAACCTCGAACACTGAAGCTTTCTTT. Translation: CSVGQGATSNTEAFF. The full variable domain, rest sourced from reference TRBV29-1 and TRBJ1-1, is SAVISQKPSRDICQRGTSLTIQCQVDSQVTMMFWYRQQPGQSLTLIATANQGSEATYESGFVIDKFPISRPNLTFSTLTVSNMSPEDSSIYLCSVGQGATSNTEAFFGQGTRLTVV.

This clone was observed a handful of times. V and J are TRBV30 and TRBJ1-2, with no clear D. Germline lookup yields CDR1 GTSNPN and CDR2 SVGIG (reference sequence). CDR3 length equals 13 residues. Trimming left V 3 bases short and J 2 bases short, with 10 bases between. CDR3 sequence reads: CAWRRSQNYGYTF. CDR3 sequence (DNA): TGTGCCTGGAGAAGGAGTCAGAACTATGGCTACACCTTC.

The chain couples TRBV20-1 to TRBJ1-1; a weak D match, TRBD1 (5 bases). V lost 5 bases and J lost 4, with 8 bases in between. The CDR3 sequence is 11 residues long. Per germline, CDR1 DFQATT and CDR2 SNEGSKA (reference sequence). For the CDR3, the DNA is TGCAGTGCTGGGGGGGGCACTGAAGCTTTCTTT. Translated: CSAGGGTEAFF.

This clone was counted only a few times. The rearrangement links TRBV29-1 to TRBJ2-7; D uncertain. V was trimmed by 3 bases and J by 7 bases, leaving 10 bases between them. The CDR3 runs to 11 residues. Germline-derived CDR1 and CDR2 are SQVTM and ANQGSEA. CDR3 loop: CSVDEVGEQYF. The CDR3 coding sequence is TGCAGCGTTGATGAGGTGGGGGAGCAGTACTTC.

The rearrangement joins TRBV30 to TRBJ1-5; no definite D call. V was clipped by 1 base and J by 7 bases, with 17 bases between them. This CDR3 is built from 15 residues. CDR1 GTSNPN and CDR2 SVGIG come from the germline V gene (reference sequence). The CDR3 reads CAWSAGNPSGQPQHF. The CDR3, as DNA: TGTGCCTGGAGTGCCGGGAACCCGTCCGGACAGCCCCAGCATTTT.

The rearrangement uses TRBV30 and TRBJ2-7, with 8 bases aligning to TRBD2. The germline CDR1 and CDR2 sequences are GTSNPN and SVGIG (reference sequence). Trimming took 2 bases from V and 4 from J; bases not matched to a gene: 7. The CDR3 runs to 14 residues. The DNA for the CDR3 is TGTGCCTGGAGTCCGGGACTAGTGATATACGAGCAGTACTTC. It encodes CAWSPGLVIYEQYF.

The rearrangement joins TRBV9 to TRBJ1-3, with TRBD1 matching over 8 bases. V gave up 4 bases and J gave up 0 bases; unmatched junction bases: 9. Germline values: CDR1 SGDLS, CDR2 YYNGEE. The CDR3 runs 17 residues. The DNA of the CDR3 is TGTGCCAGCAGCCCTCGACAGGGGAGAAACTCTGGAAACACCATATATTTT. This sequence encodes CASSPRQGRNSGNTIYF.

This clone was seen more than once but under ten times. J is TRBJ1-2 and V is TRBV4-1, with 9 bases matching TRBD1. Looked up from germline, CDR1 is MGHRA and CDR2 is YSYEKL. The V and J ends lost 1 base and 4 bases, in that order; junction bases with no gene match: 4. This CDR3 contains 15 residues. The CDR3 is CASSQAGTGTYGYTF. The CDR3 bases are TGCGCCAGCAGCCAAGCCGGGACAGGGACCTATGGCTACACCTTC.

As to this clone: Other DNA sequences in this sample translate to the same CDR3. The chain uses TRBV2 and TRBJ2-3, with TRBD1 as a possible D gene (5 bases). CDR3 length equals 12 residues. V shed 3 bases and J shed 4 bases, with 5 bases lying between them. Germline CDR1 SNHLY, CDR2 FYNNEI. In DNA form, the CDR3 reads TGTGCCAGCAGTGACAGGGCAGATACGCAGTATTTT. Translated, it gives CASSDRADTQYF.

This clone appeared a single time. This sequence joins TRBV10-3 and TRBJ2-1, with 15 positions matching TRBD2. The trim removed 6 bases at V and 0 bases at J, leaving 6 bases unmatched. Germline V CDR1 and CDR2: ENHRY, SYGVKD. The CDR3 is made up of 18 amino acids. CDR3 sequence reads: CAIRGGLAGGSSYNEQFF. CDR3 DNA: TGTGCCATCAGGGGGGGACTAGCGGGAGGAAGCTCCTACAATGAGCAGTTCTTC.

The chain recombines TRBV29-1 with TRBJ2-3, with a possible D match to TRBD1 (6 bases). Trimming pared 7 bases from V and 3 bases from J, leaving 14 bases between. CDR1 and CDR2 from the germline V gene are SQVTM and ANQGSEA. This CDR3 comprises 13 residues. The CDR3 bases are TGCAGCGGGGGGAACAGGGAAACAGATACGCAGTATTTT. Its translation is CSGGNRETDTQYF.

This clone was counted only a few times. This sequence joins TRBV25-1 and TRBJ2-1; 11 nucleotides line up with TRBD2. The V gene end was trimmed by 5 bases and the J gene end by 1 base; junction bases not matched to a gene: 4. Germline CDR1 reads MGHDK; CDR2 reads SYGVNS. The CDR3 covers 16 residues. The CDR3: CASSTPSGRSYNEQFF. CDR3 bases: TGTGCCAGCAGTACACCTAGCGGGAGGTCCTACAATGAGCAGTTCTTC.

This clone was picked up a small number of times. J is TRBJ1-1 and V is TRBV14; 7 bases fit TRBD1. Germline lookup yields CDR1 SGHDN and CDR2 FVKESK. The CDR3 runs 12 residues. V shed 3 bases and J 7 bases; nucleotides not matched to a gene: 2. The CDR3 region is CASSHSGGEAFF. The CDR3 bases are TGTGCCAGCAGCCATTCAGGGGGTGAAGCTTTCTTT.

The V call is TRBV29-1, the J call TRBJ1-1, with no clear D. The CDR3 has 10 residues. Germline assignment: CDR1 SQVTM and CDR2 ANQGSEA. Between the trimmed V and J ends, which lost 7 bases and 1 base, there was a span of 4 bases. CDR3 nucleotides: TGCAGCGCTTCGAACACTGAAGCTTTCTTT. Translating it yields CSASNTEAFF.

This clone was counted a single time. This chain joins TRBV30 and TRBJ2-2, with 9 bases matching TRBD2. CDR1 GTSNPN and CDR2 SVGIG come from the germline V gene (reference sequence). Losses at the gene ends were 0 bases for V and 2 bases for J; bases not matched to a gene: 13. The CDR3 runs 19 residues. The CDR3 reads CAWSVWRTSAPQNTGELFF. The CDR3 DNA sequence: TGTGCCTGGAGTGTATGGCGGACTAGCGCGCCGCAAAACACCGGGGAGCTGTTTTTT.

This clone was detected a few times. This CDR3 is also generated by other DNA sequences in the sample. The V call is TRBV7-9, the J call TRBJ2-7; the D gene is possibly TRBD1 (5 bases). V gave up 2 bases and J gave up 1 base, with 9 bases separating them. CDR3 length: 14 residues. Germline CDR1 and CDR2: SEHNR and FQNEAQ (reference sequence). The CDR3 DNA follows: TGTGCCAGCAGCTTAACAGCAGGGTCCTACGAGCAGTACTTC. Protein sequence: CASSLTAGSYEQYF.